This T cell receptor beta chain was captured by sequencing in a study of blood T cell repertoires in COVID-19. For the study at large: Researchers got acute and convalescent COVID-19 samples from the United States, Italy and Spain. T cells, B-cell-depleted T cells, or PBMCs provided the cDNA or gDNA that served as material.

In the original analysis: Cell counts per sample came from amplifying reference gene primers. Using immunoSEQ multiplex PCR, the repertoire was profiled, and TCRdb retains in-frame clones only, with some absent. D and trimming were read from the DNA, whereas the V and J calls and clone size are those reported in that table. Among more than 95,000 clones listed, 85% to 90% were seen once. Trimming removed 4 bases at V and 3 bases at J, with 16 bases between. The CDR3 is made up of 16 amino acids. In germline, CDR1 is MNHNS, CDR2 SASEGT. The specimen was peripheral blood. V usage is TRBV6-1 and J usage is TRBJ1-5; no reliable D call. The sequence came from a woman aged 55-69 years in a cohort sampled during active or convalescent COVID-19. CDR3 nucleotide sequence: TGTGCCAGCAGTGCCTCGGGTAGCGGCCTCAATCAGCCCCAGCATTTT. Translated: CASSASGSGLNQPQHF.